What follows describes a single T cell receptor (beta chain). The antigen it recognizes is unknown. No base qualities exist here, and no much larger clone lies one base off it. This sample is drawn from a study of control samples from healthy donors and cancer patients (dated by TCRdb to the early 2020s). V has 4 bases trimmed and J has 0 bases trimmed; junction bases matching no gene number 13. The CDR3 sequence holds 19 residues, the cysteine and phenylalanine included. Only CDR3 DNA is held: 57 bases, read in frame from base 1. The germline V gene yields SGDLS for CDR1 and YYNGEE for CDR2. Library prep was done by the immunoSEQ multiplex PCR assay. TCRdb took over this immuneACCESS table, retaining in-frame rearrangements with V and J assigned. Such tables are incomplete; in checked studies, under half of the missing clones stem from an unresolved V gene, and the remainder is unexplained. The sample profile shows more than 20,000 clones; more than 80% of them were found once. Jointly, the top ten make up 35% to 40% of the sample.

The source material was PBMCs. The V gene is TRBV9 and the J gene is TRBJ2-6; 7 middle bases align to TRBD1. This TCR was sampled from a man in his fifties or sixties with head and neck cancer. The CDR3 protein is CASSPVGQVFRSGANVLTF. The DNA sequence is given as TGTGCCAGCAGCCCAGTCGGACAGGTTTTTCGCTCTGGGGCCAACGTCCTGACTTTC.